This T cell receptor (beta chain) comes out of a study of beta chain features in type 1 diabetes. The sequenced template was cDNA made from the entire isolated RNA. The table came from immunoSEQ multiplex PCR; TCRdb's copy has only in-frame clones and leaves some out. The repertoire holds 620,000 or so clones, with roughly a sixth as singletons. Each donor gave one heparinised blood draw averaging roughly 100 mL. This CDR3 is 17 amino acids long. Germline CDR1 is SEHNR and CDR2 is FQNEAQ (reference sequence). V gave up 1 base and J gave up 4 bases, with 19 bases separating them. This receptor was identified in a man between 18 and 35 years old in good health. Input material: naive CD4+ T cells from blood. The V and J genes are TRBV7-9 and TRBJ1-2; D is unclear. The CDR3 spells CASSLDRIGSQFYGYTF. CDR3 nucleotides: TGTGCCAGCAGCTTAGATCGGATAGGCAGCCAGTTCTATGGCTACACCTTC.